This passage covers 15 T cell receptor beta chains from one sample sequenced in a study of blood T cells in healthy people across ages. Next came a second PCR, run for about 7 to 11 cycles, which used a sample-barcoded 5' primer along with a J-beta primer mix. TCRdb ran MiXCR on the 5' RACE reads and lists one entry per CDR3 protein. The sample carries hundreds of thousands of distinct CDR3 sequences, approximately 40% recorded once. Sequenced material: blood. The receptor source for this set is a man older than 75 in good health.

The sample holds a few counts of this clonotype. J is TRBJ2-3 and V is TRBV7-8, with D unresolved. The ends were cut back, 1 base at V and 2 bases at J, with 7 bases in the middle. The CDR3 runs 14 residues. Germline V gene data show CDR1 as SGHVS and CDR2 as FQNEAQ. The CDR3 coding sequence is TGTGCCAGCAGCTTAGTTCTGAACACAGATACGCAGTATTTT. Translated: CASSLVLNTDTQYF.

The chain is built from TRBV2 and TRBJ2-5; 11 nucleotides line up with TRBD1. Germline lookup yields CDR1 SNHLY and CDR2 FYNNEI. CDR3 length: 15 residues. After removal of 7 bases from V and 11 bases from J, the junction contained 15 bases not matched to a gene. The CDR3 reads CASTRAGQGAREQYF. As DNA, the CDR3 is TGTGCCAGCACGAGGGCCGGACAGGGGGCGCGTGAGCAGTACTTC.

The table lists this clonotype with a few counts. A much larger clone differs from this one at a single base, so this may be a read error. This chain joins TRBV29-1 and TRBJ2-5; 8 positions match TRBD2. Germline assignment: CDR1 SQVTM and CDR2 ANQGSEA. The J segment lost 11 bases and the V segment lost 3 bases, leaving 14 bases of the junction unmatched. The CDR3 length is 14 residues. DNA of the CDR3: TGCAGCGTTGATCTACGGGGGGGCAACAATGAGCAGTACTTC. Encoded protein: CSVDLRGGNNEQYF.

In its sample, this clonotype was seen many times. The V and J genes are TRBV7-2 and TRBJ2-1; 8 bases line up with TRBD2. CDR3 length: 15 amino acids. J was trimmed by 3 bases and V by 1 base; bases with no gene match: 2. Germline-derived CDR1 and CDR2 are SGHTA and FQGNSA. CDR3 sequence reads: CASSLVAGSYNEQFF. The DNA of the CDR3 is TGTGCCAGCAGCTTAGTAGCGGGAAGCTACAATGAGCAGTTCTTC.

This clonotype has just a few counts. The chain couples TRBV7-2 to TRBJ2-6; tentatively, D is TRBD2 (5 bases). V lost 5 bases and J 0 bases, leaving 20 bases between the germline ends. Germline V lookup: CDR1 SGHTA, CDR2 FQGNSA. The CDR3 sequence is 19 residues long. Written as DNA, the CDR3 is TGTGCCAGCAGCCCCAAGGGAGCAGTAACTTACTCTGGGGCCAACGTCCTGACTTTC. Its protein product is CASSPKGAVTYSGANVLTF.

This chain joins TRBV7-3 and TRBJ2-7; D unclear. CDR1 and CDR2 (germline): SGHTA, FQGTGA. This CDR3 is built from 14 residues. Trimming cost V 1 base and J 0 bases, with 7 bases left between them. The CDR3 nucleotides read TGTGCCAGCAGCTTAATAGGTATCTCCTACGAGCAGTACTTC. It specifies CASSLIGISYEQYF. The full variable domain, completed using reference TRBV7-3 and TRBJ2-7, is GAGVSQTPSNKVTEKGKYVELRCDPISGHTALYWYRQSLGQGPEFLIYFQGTGAADDSGLPNDRFFAVRPEGSVSTLKIQRTERGDSAVYLCASSLIGISYEQYFGPGTRLTVT.

The chain carries TRBV6-4 and TRBJ2-3; D gene unclear. V was clipped by 6 bases and J by 0 bases, with 10 bases between them. CDR3 size: 14 residues. Germline V CDR1 and CDR2: MRHNA, SNTAGT. The CDR3: CASSPDGSTDTQYF. As DNA, the CDR3 is TGTGCCAGCAGCCCAGACGGTAGCACAGATACGCAGTATTTT.

The rearrangement uses TRBV27 and TRBJ2-1; D remains unclear. Trimming removed 5 bases from V and 4 bases from J, with 15 bases in between. This CDR3 has 15 residues. From germline, CDR1 is MNHEY and CDR2 SMNVEV (reference sequence). The CDR3 region is CASSPSRSTYNEQFF. The CDR3 DNA follows: TGTGCCAGCAGTCCCTCCAGGAGCACATACAATGAGCAGTTCTTC.

The V call is TRBV30, the J call TRBJ2-3; D is ambiguous. This CDR3 spans 11 amino acids. The V and J ends lost 2 bases and 6 bases respectively, with 6 bases between them. Germline values: CDR1 GTSNPN, CDR2 SVGIG (reference sequence). CDR3 sequence reads: CAWSPRDTQYF. DNA of the CDR3: TGTGCCTGGAGTCCCAGGGATACGCAGTATTTT.

This clonotype was observed a handful of times. The chain has TRBV28 and TRBJ1-2; no definite D call. CDR3 length: 14 amino acids. Germline V gene lookup returns CDR1 MDHEN and CDR2 SYDVKM. Trimming removed 4 bases from V and 6 bases from J, with 15 bases in between. The CDR3 is CASSSPWARDGYTF. The CDR3 DNA reads as TGTGCCAGCAGTTCCCCCTGGGCCCGTGATGGCTACACCTTC.

The chain has TRBV20-1 and TRBJ2-1, with TRBD2 identical over 8 bases. The germline V gene has CDR1 DFQATT and CDR2 SNEGSKA (reference sequence). The CDR3 is 15 amino acids. Trimming took 0 bases from V and 3 from J; bases not matched to a gene: 4. DNA for the CDR3: TGCAGTGCTAGAGATGGCGGGGGGAGCTACAATGAGCAGTTCTTC. Amino acid sequence: CSARDGGGSYNEQFF.

The V gene is TRBV6-5, the J gene TRBJ1-2; 7 bases fit TRBD1. The V gene's germline CDR1 is MNHEY and CDR2 SVGAGI. The CDR3 runs to 13 residues. V lost 5 bases to trimming and J lost 7 bases; unmatched junction nucleotides: 7. CDR3 in amino acids: CASSTGDWRGYTF. The CDR3 DNA reads as TGTGCCAGCAGTACAGGGGATTGGCGTGGCTACACCTTC.

This clonotype was found many times. This chain connects TRBV7-2 to TRBJ1-2; D gene uncertain. This CDR3 region has 11 residues. CDR1 is SGHTA and CDR2 is FQGNSA in the germline V gene. V gave up 5 bases and J gave up 6 bases, with 7 bases separating them. This chain's CDR3 is CASSPYDGYTF. DNA of the CDR3: TGTGCCAGCAGCCCTTACGATGGCTACACCTTC. The variable domain in full, completed from reference TRBV7-2 and TRBJ1-2, reads GAGVSQSPSNKVTEKGKDVELRCDPISGHTALYWYRQSLGQGLEFLIYFQGNSAPDKSGLPSDRFSAERTGGSVSTLTIQRTQQEDSAVYLCASSPYDGYTFGSGTRLTVV.

This rearrangement joins TRBV20-1 to TRBJ1-5; D gene ambiguous. Germline lookup yields CDR1 DFQATT and CDR2 SNEGSKA (reference sequence). The V end was cut by 1 base, the J end by 0 bases, with 1 base between. This CDR3 region has 12 residues. The CDR3 DNA reads as TGCAGTGCTAGAGTTAGCAATCAGCCCCAGCATTTT. Protein: CSARVSNQPQHF.

Details on this clonotype: At one boundary the junction diverges from the germline segment, which might be a read error. This chain uses TRBV20-1 with TRBJ2-1, with 7 bases fitting TRBD2. The V gene's germline CDR1 is DFQATT and CDR2 SNEGSKA (reference sequence). The CDR3 has 17 residues. In DNA, the CDR3 is TGCAGTGCTAGCGACTCCGAAACAGCGGGATCCTACGATGAGCAGTTCTTC. Its protein product is CSASDSETAGSYDEQFF.